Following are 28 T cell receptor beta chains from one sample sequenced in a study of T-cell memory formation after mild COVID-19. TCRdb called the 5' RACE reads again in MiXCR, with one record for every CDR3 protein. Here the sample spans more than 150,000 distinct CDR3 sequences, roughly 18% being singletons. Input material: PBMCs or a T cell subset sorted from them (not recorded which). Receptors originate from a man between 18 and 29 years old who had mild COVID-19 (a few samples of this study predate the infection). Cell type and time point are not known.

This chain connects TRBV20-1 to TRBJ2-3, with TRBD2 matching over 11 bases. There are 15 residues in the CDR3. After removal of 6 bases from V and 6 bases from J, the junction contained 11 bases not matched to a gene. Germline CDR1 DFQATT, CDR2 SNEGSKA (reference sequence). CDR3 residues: CSAPSPASGGDTQYF. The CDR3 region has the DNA TGCAGTGCCCCCTCCCCGGCTAGCGGGGGGGATACGCAGTATTTT.

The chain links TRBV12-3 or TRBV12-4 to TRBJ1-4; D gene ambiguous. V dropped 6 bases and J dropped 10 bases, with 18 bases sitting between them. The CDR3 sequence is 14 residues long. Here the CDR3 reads CASRLVLPSGKLFF. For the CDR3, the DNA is TGTGCCAGCAGGCTGGTCCTCCCCTCCGGAAAACTGTTTTTT.

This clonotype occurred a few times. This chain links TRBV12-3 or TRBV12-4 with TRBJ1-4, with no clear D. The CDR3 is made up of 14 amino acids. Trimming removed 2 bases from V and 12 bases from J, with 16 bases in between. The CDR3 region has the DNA TGTGCCAGCAGTTTAAATAGATACCTAGGAGAACTGTTTTTT. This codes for CASSLNRYLGELFF.

In DNA, the CDR3 is TGCGCCAGCAGCTTGGCATTTCGGGGGATGAACACTGAAGCTTTCTTT. Translated, it gives CASSLAFRGMNTEAFF. V is TRBV5-1 and J is TRBJ1-1; TRBD1 is a possible D gene (5 bases). V was pared by 0 bases and J by 0 bases, with 12 bases between. The V gene's germline CDR1 is SGHRS and CDR2 YFSETQ. CDR3 size: 16 residues.

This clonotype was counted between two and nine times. The CDR3, as DNA: TGTGCCAGCAGTAGACTAGCGGGGGCGAAAGAGACCCAGTACTTC. Its translation: CASSRLAGAKETQYF. The chain employs TRBV6-5 and TRBJ2-5; 12 nucleotides align to TRBD2. The CDR3 runs 15 residues. V dropped 5 bases and J dropped 3; count of bases not matched to a gene: 4. Per the germline V gene, CDR1 is MNHEY and CDR2 is SVGAGI.

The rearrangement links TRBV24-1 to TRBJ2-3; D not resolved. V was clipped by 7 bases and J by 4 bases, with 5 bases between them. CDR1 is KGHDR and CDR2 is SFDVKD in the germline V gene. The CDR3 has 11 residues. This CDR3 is CATRGPDTQYF. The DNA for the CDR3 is TGTGCCACCAGAGGCCCAGATACGCAGTATTTT.

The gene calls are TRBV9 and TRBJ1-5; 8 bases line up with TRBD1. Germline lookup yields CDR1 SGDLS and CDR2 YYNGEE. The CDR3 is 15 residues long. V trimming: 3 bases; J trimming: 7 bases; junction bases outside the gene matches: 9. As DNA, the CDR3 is TGTGCCAGCAGCGCGCAGGGGGCGCGAAACCAGCCCCAGCATTTT. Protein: CASSAQGARNQPQHF.

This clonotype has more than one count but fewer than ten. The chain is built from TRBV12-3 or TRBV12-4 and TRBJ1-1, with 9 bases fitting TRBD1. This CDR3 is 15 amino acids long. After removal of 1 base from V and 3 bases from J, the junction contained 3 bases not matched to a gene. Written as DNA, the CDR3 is TGTGCCAGCAGTTTAGGAGGGACAGGGTACACTGAAGCTTTCTTT. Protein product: CASSLGGTGYTEAFF.

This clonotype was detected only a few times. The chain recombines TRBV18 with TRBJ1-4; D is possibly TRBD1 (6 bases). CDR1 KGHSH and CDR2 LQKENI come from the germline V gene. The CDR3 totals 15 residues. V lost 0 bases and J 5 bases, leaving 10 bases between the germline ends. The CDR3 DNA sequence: TGTGCCAGCTCACCACCACGCAGGGGAAATGAAAAACTGTTTTTT. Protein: CASSPPRRGNEKLFF.

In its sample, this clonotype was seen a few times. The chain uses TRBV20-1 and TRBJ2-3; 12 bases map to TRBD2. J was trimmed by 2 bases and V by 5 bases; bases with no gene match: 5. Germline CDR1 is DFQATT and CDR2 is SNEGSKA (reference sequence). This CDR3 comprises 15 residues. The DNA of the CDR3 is TGCAGTGCTGATGGACTAGCGGGATTCACAGATACGCAGTATTTT. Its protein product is CSADGLAGFTDTQYF.

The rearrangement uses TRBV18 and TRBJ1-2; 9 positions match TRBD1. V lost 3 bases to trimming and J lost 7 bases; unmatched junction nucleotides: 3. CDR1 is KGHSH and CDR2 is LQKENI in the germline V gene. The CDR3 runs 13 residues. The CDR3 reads CASSPGQGPGYTF. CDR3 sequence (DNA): TGTGCCAGCTCACCGGGACAGGGACCTGGCTACACCTTC.

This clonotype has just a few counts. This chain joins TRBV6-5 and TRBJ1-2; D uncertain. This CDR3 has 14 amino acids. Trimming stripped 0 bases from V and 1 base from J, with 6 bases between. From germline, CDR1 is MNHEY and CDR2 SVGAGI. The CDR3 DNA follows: TGTGCCAGCAGTTACTCCGGGAATAACTATGGCTACACCTTC. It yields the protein CASSYSGNNYGYTF.

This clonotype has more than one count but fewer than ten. The DNA of the CDR3 is TGTGCCAGCAGCCAGGGGTCCCTGAACACCGGGGAGCTGTTTTTT. Amino acids: CASSQGSLNTGELFF. The chain links TRBV12-3 or TRBV12-4 to TRBJ2-2, with D possibly matching TRBD1 (6 bases). V lost 6 bases to trimming and J lost 1 base, with 12 bases between them. This CDR3 has 15 amino acids.

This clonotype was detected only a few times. CDR3 sequence: CSARVDSGNTIYF. The DNA of the CDR3 is TGCAGTGCTAGAGTAGACTCTGGAAACACCATATATTTT. The rearrangement links TRBV20-1 to TRBJ1-3, with no clear D. Germline V gene sequence: CDR1 DFQATT, CDR2 SNEGSKA (reference sequence). The V end lost 1 base, the J end lost 0 bases, and 4 bases lay between the germline ends. The CDR3 sequence is 13 residues long.

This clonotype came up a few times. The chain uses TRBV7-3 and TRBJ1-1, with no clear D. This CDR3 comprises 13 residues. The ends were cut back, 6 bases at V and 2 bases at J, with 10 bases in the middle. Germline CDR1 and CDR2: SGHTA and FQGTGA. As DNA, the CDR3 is TGTGCCAGCAGTTCCTCCCCTAACACTGAAGCTTTCTTT. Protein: CASSSSPNTEAFF.

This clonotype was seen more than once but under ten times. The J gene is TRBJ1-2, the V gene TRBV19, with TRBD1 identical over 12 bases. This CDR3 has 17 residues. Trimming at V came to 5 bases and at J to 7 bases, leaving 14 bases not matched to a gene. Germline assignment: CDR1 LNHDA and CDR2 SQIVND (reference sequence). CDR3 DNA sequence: TGTGCCAGTAGTGCCCACCGGGTGGGGACAGGGGGCCTTGGCTACACCTTC. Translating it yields CASSAHRVGTGGLGYTF.

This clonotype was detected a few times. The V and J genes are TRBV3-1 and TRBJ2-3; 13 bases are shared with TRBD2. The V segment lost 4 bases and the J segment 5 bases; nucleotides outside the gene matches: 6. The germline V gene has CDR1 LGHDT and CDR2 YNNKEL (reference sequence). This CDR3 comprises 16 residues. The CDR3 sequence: CASSRSLAGGRDTQYF. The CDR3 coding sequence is TGTGCCAGCAGCCGGTCACTAGCGGGGGGGCGAGATACGCAGTATTTT.

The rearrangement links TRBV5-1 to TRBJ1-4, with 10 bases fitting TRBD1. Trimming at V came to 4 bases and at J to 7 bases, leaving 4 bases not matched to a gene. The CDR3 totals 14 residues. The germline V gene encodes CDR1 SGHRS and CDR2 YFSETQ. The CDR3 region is CASSLTGGSEKLFF. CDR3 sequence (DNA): TGCGCCAGCAGCCTGACAGGGGGCTCTGAAAAACTGTTTTTT.

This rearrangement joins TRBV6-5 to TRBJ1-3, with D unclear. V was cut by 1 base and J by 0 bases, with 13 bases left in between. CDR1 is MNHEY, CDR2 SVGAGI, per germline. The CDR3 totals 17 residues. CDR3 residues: CASSYWSVGSSGNTIYF. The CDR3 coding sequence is TGTGCCAGCAGTTACTGGTCAGTAGGGAGCTCTGGAAACACCATATATTTT.

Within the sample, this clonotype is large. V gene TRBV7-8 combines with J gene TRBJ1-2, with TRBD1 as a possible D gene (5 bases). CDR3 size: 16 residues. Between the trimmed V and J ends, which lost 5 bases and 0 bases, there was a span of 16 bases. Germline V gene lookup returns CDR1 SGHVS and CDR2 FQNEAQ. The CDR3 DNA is TGTGCCAGCAGCCTCGGACAAGCCTGGGCTAACTATGGCTACACCTTC. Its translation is CASSLGQAWANYGYTF.

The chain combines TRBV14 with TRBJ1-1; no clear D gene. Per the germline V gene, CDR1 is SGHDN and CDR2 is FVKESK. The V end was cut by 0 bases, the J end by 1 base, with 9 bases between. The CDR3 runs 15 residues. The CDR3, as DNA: TGTGCCAGCAGCCAAGATCTTAGCGCGAACACTGAAGCTTTCTTT. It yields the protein CASSQDLSANTEAFF.

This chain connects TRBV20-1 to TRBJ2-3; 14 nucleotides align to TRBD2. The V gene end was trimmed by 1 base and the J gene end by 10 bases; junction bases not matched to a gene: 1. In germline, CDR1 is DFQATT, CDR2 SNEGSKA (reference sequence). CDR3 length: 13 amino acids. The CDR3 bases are TGCAGTGCTAGAGGACTAGCGGGGGGGCCGCAGTATTTT. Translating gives CSARGLAGGPQYF.

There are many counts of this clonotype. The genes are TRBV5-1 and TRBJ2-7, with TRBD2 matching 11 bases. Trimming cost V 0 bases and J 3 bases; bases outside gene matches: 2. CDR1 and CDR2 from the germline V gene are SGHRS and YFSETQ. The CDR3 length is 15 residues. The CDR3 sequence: CASSLALAGGYEQYF. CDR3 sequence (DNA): TGCGCCAGCAGCTTGGCCCTAGCGGGGGGCTACGAGCAGTACTTC.

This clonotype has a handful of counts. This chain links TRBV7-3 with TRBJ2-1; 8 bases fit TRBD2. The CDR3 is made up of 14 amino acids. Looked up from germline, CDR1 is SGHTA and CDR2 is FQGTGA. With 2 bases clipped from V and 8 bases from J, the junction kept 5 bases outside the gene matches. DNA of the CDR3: TGTGCCAGCAGCTTAGCGGGGGGCGGCTATGAGCAGTTCTTC. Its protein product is CASSLAGGGYEQFF. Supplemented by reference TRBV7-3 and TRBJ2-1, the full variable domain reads GAGVSQTPSNKVTEKGKYVELRCDPISGHTALYWYRQSLGQGPEFLIYFQGTGAADDSGLPNDRFFAVRPEGSVSTLKIQRTERGDSAVYLCASSLAGGGYEQFFGPGTRLTVL.

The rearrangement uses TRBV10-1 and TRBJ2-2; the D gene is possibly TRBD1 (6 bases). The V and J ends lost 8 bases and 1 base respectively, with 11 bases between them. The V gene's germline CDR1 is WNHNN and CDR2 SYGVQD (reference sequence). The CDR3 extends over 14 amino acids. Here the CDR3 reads CASAPGQNTGELFF. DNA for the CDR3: TGCGCCAGCGCCCCGGGACAGAACACCGGGGAGCTGTTTTTT.

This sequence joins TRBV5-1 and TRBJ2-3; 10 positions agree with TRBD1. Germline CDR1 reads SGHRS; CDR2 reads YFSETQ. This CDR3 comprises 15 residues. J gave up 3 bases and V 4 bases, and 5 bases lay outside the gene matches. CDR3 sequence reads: CASSTDRGGTDTQYF. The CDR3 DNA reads TGCGCCAGCAGCACGGACAGGGGGGGAACAGATACGCAGTATTTT.

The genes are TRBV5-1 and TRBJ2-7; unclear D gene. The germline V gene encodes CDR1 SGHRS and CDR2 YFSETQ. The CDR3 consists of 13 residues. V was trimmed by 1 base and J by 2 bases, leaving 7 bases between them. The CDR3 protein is CASSLSPTYEQYF. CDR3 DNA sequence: TGCGCCAGCAGCTTGTCTCCGACCTACGAGCAGTACTTC. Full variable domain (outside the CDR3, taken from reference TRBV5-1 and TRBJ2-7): KAGVTQTPRYLIKTRGQQVTLSCSPISGHRSVSWYQQTPGQGLQFLFEYFSETQRNKGNFPGRFSGRQFSNSRSEMNVSTLELGDSALYLCASSLSPTYEQYFGPGTRLTVT.

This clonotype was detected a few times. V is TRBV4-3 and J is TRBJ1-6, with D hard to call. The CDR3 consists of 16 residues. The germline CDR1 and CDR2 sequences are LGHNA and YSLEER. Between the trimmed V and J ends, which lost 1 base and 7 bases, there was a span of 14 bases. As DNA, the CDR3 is TGCGCCAGCAGCCAAGTATGGCAGGCCCTGAATTCACCCCTCCACTTT. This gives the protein CASSQVWQALNSPLHF.